The entry that follows covers one T cell receptor beta chain sequence. No antigen is known for it. These data are taken from a study of T cell responses to AZD1222 COVID-19 vaccine. On the study more broadly: Pooling of second doses given at about 4 or about 12 weeks was done.

Profiled with immunoSEQ multiplex PCR; TCRdb holds only in-frame clones, not every one. This sample has about 100,000 clones, with about 86% found just once. Per germline, CDR1 LGHNA and CDR2 YSLEER. Unmatched junction bases numbered 4, after V lost 0 bases and J lost 3 bases. This CDR3 is built from 15 residues. General study results and limits: Targets within unmutated variant regions were reportedly found for nearly half of spike-specific TCRs. The breadth and depth of Spike-specific TCRs increased once two AZD1222 doses had been given. Baseline serostatus was positive in only a handful of AZD1222 recipients.

The starting material was peripheral blood, obtained on day 0 of AZD1222 vaccination. This TCR came from an adult in good health. The rearrangement links TRBV4-3 to TRBJ2-7; 8 nucleotides agree with TRBD2. The CDR3 DNA follows: TGCGCCAGCAGCCAAGAGGTAGCGGGGTACTACGAGCAGTACTTC. Amino acid sequence: CASSQEVAGYYEQYF.